These 5 T cell receptor beta chains originate from one sample sequenced in a study of blood T cell repertoires in COVID-19. Some clones are missing from TCRdb's copy, which holds only in-frame ones; the method was immunoSEQ multiplex PCR. The table records roughly 160,000 clones, roughly 90% of them present only once. The sequenced material came from peripheral blood. The receptor set was obtained from an older woman who had recovered from COVID-19.

V usage is TRBV7-3 and J usage is TRBJ2-1, with TRBD1 identical over 9 bases. This CDR3 contains 14 residues. J was trimmed by 7 bases and V by 5 bases; bases with no gene match: 6. CDR1 and CDR2 (germline): SGHTA, FQGTGA. The DNA of the CDR3 is TGTGCCAGCAGCCCCGGGACAGGGAGGAATGAGCAGTTCTTC. Amino acid sequence: CASSPGTGRNEQFF.

This clone came up once. The chain recombines TRBV27 with TRBJ2-3; D gene unclear. The CDR3 extends over 14 amino acids. The germline V and J ends were trimmed by 2 bases and 0 bases, with 6 bases remaining between them. Germline CDR1 and CDR2: MNHEY and SMNVEV (reference sequence). For the CDR3, the DNA is TGTGCCAGCAGTTTAACTTCTAGCACAGATACGCAGTATTTT. This sequence encodes CASSLTSSTDTQYF.

The CDR3 nucleotides are TGTGCCAGCAGCTTAACGCGGGGGCCCGGAGAGCAGTACTTC. Translating gives CASSLTRGPGEQYF. The V call is TRBV11-2, the J call TRBJ2-7; a weak D match, TRBD2 (7 bases). CDR3 length: 14 amino acids. V gave up 2 bases and J gave up 7 bases, with 15 bases separating them. The germline gives CDR1 SGHAT, CDR2 FQNNGV. The variable domain in full, completed from reference TRBV11-2 and TRBJ2-7, reads EAGVAQSPRYKIIEKRQSVAFWCNPISGHATLYWYQQILGQGPKLLIQFQNNGVVDDSQLPKDRFSAERLKGVDSTLKIQPAKLEDSAVYLCASSLTRGPGEQYFGPGTRLTVT.

For the CDR3, the DNA is TGTGCCAGCTCACCACTAGCGAAAGAGACCCAGTACTTC. Translation gives CASSPLAKETQYF. The V and J genes are TRBV18 and TRBJ2-5; weak D call: TRBD2 (5 bases). Germline lookup yields CDR1 KGHSH and CDR2 LQKENI. The CDR3 covers 13 residues. Trimming took 1 base from V and 3 from J, leaving 6 bases between them.

The chain employs TRBV7-9 and TRBJ2-2; D possibly corresponds to TRBD1 (6 bases). The CDR3 consists of 15 residues. Trimming shortened V by 5 bases and J by 3 bases, and 13 bases separated the two germline ends. Germline-derived CDR1 and CDR2 are SEHNR and FQNEAQ (reference sequence). CDR3: CASSPGTHYTGELFF. CDR3 bases: TGTGCCAGCAGCCCCGGGACACACTACACCGGGGAGCTGTTTTTT.